A single sample gave rise to the 8 T cell receptor beta chains below, sequenced in a study of blood T cells in healthy people across ages. Through a sample-barcoded 5' primer and a J-beta primer mix, a second PCR was run for about 6 to 11 cycles. TCRdb re-derived calls from the 5' RACE reads in MiXCR, one entry per CDR3 protein. The table lists about a million distinct CDR3 sequences, roughly 50% of them singletons. The material sequenced was blood. Source of these receptors: a woman aged 55 to 70 in good health.

The chain couples TRBV12-3 or TRBV12-4 to TRBJ2-7; 7 nucleotides line up with TRBD2. The CDR3 runs to 14 residues. Trimming removed 6 bases from V and 2 bases from J; junction bases left unmatched: 7. The CDR3 is CASRPSGPPYEQYF. CDR3 coding DNA: TGTGCCAGCAGGCCTAGCGGTCCTCCCTACGAGCAGTACTTC.

The gene calls are TRBV7-2 and TRBJ2-4; D call uncertain. The J call is doubtful: the DNA matches TRBJ2-7 better. From germline, CDR1 is SGHTA and CDR2 FQGNSA. The CDR3 totals 14 residues. The CDR3 nucleotides are TGTGCCAGCAGCCCAGTCGAAAAGGCCTACGAGCAGTACTTC. Its translation: CASSPVEKAYEQYF.

The table lists this clonotype with a few counts. The V and J genes are TRBV29-1 and TRBJ2-7; TRBD1 agrees at 9 bases. The germline gives CDR1 SQVTM, CDR2 ANQGSEA. The CDR3 has 13 residues. The V segment lost 2 bases and the J segment 6 bases; nucleotides outside the gene matches: 5. This CDR3 is CSVERTGGIEQYF. The CDR3 DNA reads as TGCAGCGTTGAACGAACAGGGGGCATCGAGCAGTACTTC.

J is TRBJ2-3 and V is TRBV25-1, with 8 bases fitting TRBD2. Unmatched junction bases numbered 1, after V lost 5 bases and J lost 3 bases. The CDR3 totals 13 residues. CDR1 is MGHDK, CDR2 SYGVNS, per germline. CDR3 residues: CASSIAGTDTQYF. The DNA for the CDR3 is TGTGCCAGCAGTATAGCGGGGACAGATACGCAGTATTTT.

This rearrangement joins TRBV10-3 to TRBJ2-7; tentatively, D is TRBD1 (7 bases). V shed 3 bases and J shed 2 bases, with 17 bases lying between them. This CDR3 is 16 amino acids long. Germline CDR1 and CDR2: ENHRY and SYGVKD. CDR3 DNA sequence: TGTGCCATCAGTGAAGGCCCAGCAGGGGGGACCTACGAGCAGTACTTC. Amino acid sequence: CAISEGPAGGTYEQYF.

The CDR3 DNA follows: TGTGCCAGCTCACCGTCGGGGCCTCTGGGCCCTGAAGCTTTCTTT. Amino acids: CASSPSGPLGPEAFF. This sequence joins TRBV18 and TRBJ1-1; maybe TRBD1 (5 bases). Per germline, CDR1 KGHSH and CDR2 LQKENI. CDR3 length equals 15 residues. V gave up 3 bases and J gave up 6 bases, with 17 bases separating them.

V is TRBV28 and J is TRBJ2-7; a possible D gene is TRBD2 (5 bases). The ends were cut back, 5 bases at V and 7 bases at J, with 18 bases in the middle. From germline, CDR1 is MDHEN and CDR2 SYDVKM. The CDR3 is 14 residues long. The CDR3 sequence: CASSPPGYSNEQYF. The CDR3 DNA reads as TGTGCCAGCAGTCCGCCGGGATACTCCAATGAGCAGTACTTC.

Turning to this clonotype: Its ends do not fully match the called genes, so a read error is possible. This sequence joins TRBV3-1 and TRBJ2-1; 7 bases align to TRBD2. Germline values: CDR1 LGHDT, CDR2 YNNKEL (reference sequence). There are 17 residues in the CDR3. CDR3 in DNA: TGTACCAGCAGCCAAGGGAGTATAGGACTAGTTTACAATGAGCAGTTCTTC. Translated: CTSSQGSIGLVYNEQFF.